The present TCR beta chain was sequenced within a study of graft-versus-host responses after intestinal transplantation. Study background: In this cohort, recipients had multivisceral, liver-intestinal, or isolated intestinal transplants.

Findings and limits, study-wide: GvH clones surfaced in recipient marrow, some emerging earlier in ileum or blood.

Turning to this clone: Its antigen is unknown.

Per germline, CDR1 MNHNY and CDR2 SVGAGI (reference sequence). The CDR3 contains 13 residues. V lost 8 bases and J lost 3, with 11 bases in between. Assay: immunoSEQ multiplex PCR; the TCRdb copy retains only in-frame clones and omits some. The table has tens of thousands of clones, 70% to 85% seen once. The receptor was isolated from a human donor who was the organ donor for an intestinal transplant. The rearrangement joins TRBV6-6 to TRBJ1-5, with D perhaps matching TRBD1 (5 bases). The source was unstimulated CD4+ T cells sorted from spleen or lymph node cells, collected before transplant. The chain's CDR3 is CASRSGFNQPQHF. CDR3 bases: TGTGCCAGCCGTTCAGGGTTCAATCAGCCCCAGCATTTT.